This entry lists 21 T cell receptor beta chains sequenced from one sample in a study of T cell responses to AZD1222 COVID-19 vaccine. TCRdb's table, derived via immunoSEQ multiplex PCR, lists solely in-frame clones and lacks some. The data hold 95,000 to 150,000 clones, with 92% observed a single time. The sequencing used peripheral blood, collected on day 0 of AZD1222 vaccination. The source is an adult in good health.

The J gene is TRBJ2-7, the V gene TRBV12-3 or TRBV12-4, with 7 bases that match TRBD1. V was clipped by 10 bases and J by 4 bases; unmatched bases: 10. This CDR3 has 13 amino acids. As DNA, the CDR3 is TGTGCCACCACACAGGGGCTAAGATACGAGCAGTACTTC. Translated: CATTQGLRYEQYF.

V and J are TRBV7-3 and TRBJ2-2; 7 bases map to TRBD1. After removal of 1 base from V and 6 bases from J, the junction contained 8 bases not matched to a gene. CDR1 and CDR2 (germline): SGHTA, FQGTGA. CDR3 size: 16 residues. The chain's CDR3 is CASSLKGQSRSGELFF. The CDR3 DNA reads as TGTGCCAGCAGCTTAAAGGGACAGTCTAGGTCCGGGGAGCTGTTTTTT.

This chain connects TRBV19 to TRBJ1-3; no firm D call. The V gene's germline CDR1 is LNHDA and CDR2 SQIVND (reference sequence). The germline V and J ends were trimmed by 3 bases and 6 bases, with 9 bases remaining between them. The CDR3 is 13 residues long. CDR3 residues: CASSIGPENTIYF. CDR3 nucleotides: TGTGCCAGTAGTATTGGGCCGGAAAACACCATATATTTT. Based on the CDR3 plus reference TRBV19 and TRBJ1-3, the full variable domain is DGGITQSPKYLFRKEGQNVTLSCEQNLNHDAMYWYRQDPGQGLRLIYYSQIVNDFQKGDIAEGYSVSREKKESFPLTVTSAQKNPTAFYLCASSIGPENTIYFGEGSWLTVV.

V gene TRBV5-4 combines with J gene TRBJ1-5; D unresolved. CDR1 is SGHNT and CDR2 is YYREEE in the germline V gene (reference sequence). This CDR3 is 16 amino acids long. Trimming took off 4 bases at V and 0 bases at J, with 14 bases between the two ends. CDR3 DNA: TGTGCCAGCAGCGGCCTAGGAGGCAATAGCAATCAGCCCCAGCATTTT. It specifies CASSGLGGNSNQPQHF. Drawing the rest from reference TRBV5-4 and TRBJ1-5, the complete variable domain is ETGVTQSPTHLIKTRGQQVTLRCSSQSGHNTVSWYQQALGQGPQFIFQYYREEENGRGNFPPRFSGLQFPNYSSELNVNALELDDSALYLCASSGLGGNSNQPQHFGDGTRLSIL.

The chain recombines TRBV11-1 with TRBJ2-1; a weak D match, TRBD2 (5 bases). The CDR3 has 14 residues. V lost 4 bases and J lost 6, with 13 bases in between. Germline loops: CDR1 SGHAT, CDR2 FQDESV (reference sequence). In DNA form, the CDR3 reads TGTGCCAGCAGCTCCGCTAGAGGAGGCAATGAGCAGTTCTTC. Its protein is CASSSARGGNEQFF. The full variable domain, rest sourced from reference TRBV11-1 and TRBJ2-1, is EAEVAQSPRYKITEKSQAVAFWCDPISGHATLYWYRQILGQGPELLVQFQDESVVDDSQLPKDRFSAERLKGVDSTLKIQPAELGDSAMYLCASSSARGGNEQFFGPGTRLTVL.

The chain combines TRBV12-5 with TRBJ2-3; the D is unclear. The V end lost 6 bases, the J end lost 0 bases, and 19 bases lay between the germline ends. Germline CDR1 is LGHNT and CDR2 is FRNRAP. The CDR3 is 17 residues long. The CDR3 coding sequence is TGTGCTAGTGGGTTCAGTGCCGGCAAGTCTAGCACAGATACGCAGTATTTT. It is translated as CASGFSAGKSSTDTQYF.

V is TRBV18 and J is TRBJ1-1; D remains ambiguous. The CDR3 contains 13 residues. V lost 4 bases and J lost 1, with 7 bases in between. The germline V gene encodes CDR1 KGHSH and CDR2 LQKENI. CDR3 nucleotide sequence: TGTGCCAGCTCACTTGGCGGGAACACTGAAGCTTTCTTT. It specifies CASSLGGNTEAFF.

J is TRBJ1-2 and V is TRBV2, with D possibly TRBD1 on 5 matching bases. The CDR3 totals 13 residues. The V gene lost 4 bases and the J gene lost 5 bases, with 11 bases spanning the gap. Germline CDR1 is SNHLY and CDR2 is FYNNEI. CDR3 sequence (DNA): TGTGCCAGCAGTGCTCTGGACAATTATGGCTACACCTTC. As protein: CASSALDNYGYTF.

The chain joins TRBV5-1 to TRBJ2-7; TRBD2 aligns across 10 bases. The V and J ends lost 4 bases and 6 bases, in that order; junction bases with no gene match: 10. The CDR3 has 15 amino acids. In germline, CDR1 is SGHRS, CDR2 YFSETQ. DNA for the CDR3: TGCGCCAGCAGCGGATCTAGCGGGGGACTTACCGAGCAGTACTTC. Translating gives CASSGSSGGLTEQYF. Drawing the rest from reference TRBV5-1 and TRBJ2-7, the complete variable domain is KAGVTQTPRYLIKTRGQQVTLSCSPISGHRSVSWYQQTPGQGLQFLFEYFSETQRNKGNFPGRFSGRQFSNSRSEMNVSTLELGDSALYLCASSGSSGGLTEQYFGPGTRLTVT.

The CDR3 DNA is TGTGCCATCAGAGACGGACAGCTCTACGAGCAGTACTTC. Translation gives CAIRDGQLYEQYF. The chain couples TRBV10-3 to TRBJ2-7, with D maybe TRBD1 (6 bases). This CDR3 is built from 13 residues. Trimming took off 6 bases at V and 3 bases at J, with 12 bases between the two ends. Germline CDR1 and CDR2: ENHRY and SYGVKD.

This rearrangement joins TRBV12-5 to TRBJ2-5; perhaps D is TRBD1 or TRBD2 (5 bases each). The germline V and J ends were trimmed by 4 bases and 3 bases, with 9 bases remaining between them. The CDR3 has 13 residues. CDR1 is LGHNT, CDR2 FRNRAP, per germline. In DNA form, the CDR3 reads TGTGCTAGTGGTTCCGGGACGGAAGAGACCCAGTACTTC. This encodes CASGSGTEETQYF.

V is TRBV30 and J is TRBJ1-2; 7 positions match TRBD1. Germline loops: CDR1 GTSNPN, CDR2 SVGIG (reference sequence). This CDR3 has 13 amino acids. V was pared by 3 bases and J by 5 bases, with 6 bases of the junction left unmatched. CDR3 sequence: CAWRTGRGYGYTF. Written as DNA, the CDR3 is TGTGCCTGGAGGACAGGGAGGGGATATGGCTACACCTTC.

The chain joins TRBV10-1 to TRBJ1-5; D remains unclear. Looked up from germline, CDR1 is WNHNN and CDR2 is SYGVQD (reference sequence). The CDR3 is 13 amino acids. With 2 bases removed from V and 4 bases from J, the gap between germline ends came to 6 bases. The CDR3 coding sequence is TGCGCCAGCAGTGAGCGCGAAAATCAGCCCCAGCATTTT. Its protein product is CASSERENQPQHF.

The J gene is TRBJ1-2, the V gene TRBV2; D not certain. The CDR3 has 13 residues. Germline lookup yields CDR1 SNHLY and CDR2 FYNNEI. The V end lost 7 bases, the J end lost 1 base, and 10 bases lay between the germline ends. The CDR3 region is CASTSGNNYGYTF. The CDR3, as DNA: TGTGCCAGCACCTCGGGCAATAACTATGGCTACACCTTC.

This chain links TRBV29-1 with TRBJ1-1; D gene ambiguous. The CDR3 consists of 11 residues. Deletions cut 0 bases from V and 7 bases from J, with 6 bases between. Germline V lookup: CDR1 SQVTM, CDR2 ANQGSEA. DNA of the CDR3: TGCAGCGTTGAAGAGGGGTTTGAAGCTTTCTTT. It translates to CSVEEGFEAFF.

The V call is TRBV15, the J call TRBJ1-4; 8 bases fit TRBD1. Trimming removed 0 bases from V and 3 bases from J; junction bases left unmatched: 3. The CDR3 contains 16 residues. The germline CDR1 and CDR2 sequences are LNHNV and YYDKDF (reference sequence). CDR3 in amino acids: CATSRDEGQANEKLFF. CDR3 DNA sequence: TGTGCCACCAGCAGAGATGAGGGACAGGCTAATGAAAAACTGTTTTTT.

This clone was detected only once. The V call is TRBV10-3, the J call TRBJ2-2, with 8 bases aligning to TRBD1. J lost 1 base, V lost 5 bases, and 3 bases had no gene match. The CDR3 contains 15 residues. Germline V lookup: CDR1 ENHRY, CDR2 SYGVKD. For the CDR3, the DNA is TGTGCCATCAGTCAGACAGGGGAGAACACCGGGGAGCTGTTTTTT. It specifies CAISQTGENTGELFF.

The chain employs TRBV5-4 and TRBJ2-1; D may be TRBD1 or TRBD2 (5 bases each). The CDR3 length is 16 residues. Germline assignment: CDR1 SGHNT and CDR2 YYREEE (reference sequence). Trimming removed 2 bases at V and 8 bases at J, with 20 bases between. The CDR3: CASSLFGDPALHEQFF. The CDR3 DNA follows: TGTGCCAGCAGCTTATTTGGGGACCCAGCGTTACATGAGCAGTTCTTC. Complete variable domain (other parts from reference TRBV5-4 and TRBJ2-1): ETGVTQSPTHLIKTRGQQVTLRCSSQSGHNTVSWYQQALGQGPQFIFQYYREEENGRGNFPPRFSGLQFPNYSSELNVNALELDDSALYLCASSLFGDPALHEQFFGPGTRLTVL.

V gene TRBV19 combines with J gene TRBJ1-1, with D possibly matching TRBD1 (6 bases). CDR3 length: 16 residues. Between the trimmed V and J ends, which lost 1 base and 1 base, there was a span of 13 bases. Germline CDR1 and CDR2: LNHDA and SQIVND (reference sequence). The CDR3 reads CASSIGYRTANTEAFF. The CDR3 region has the DNA TGTGCCAGTAGTATAGGATACAGGACAGCGAACACTGAAGCTTTCTTT.

This sequence joins TRBV3-1 (or the pseudogene TRBV3-2) and TRBJ1-4; no firm D call. Deletions cut 1 base from V and 8 bases from J, with 8 bases between. CDR3 size: 13 residues. Germline CDR1 and CDR2: LGHDT and YNNKEL (reference sequence). The chain's CDR3 is CASSQATGEKLFF. In nucleotides, the CDR3 is TGTGCCAGCAGCCAAGCTACGGGGGAAAAACTGTTTTTT.

The chain couples TRBV5-1 to TRBJ2-1; no clear D. The CDR3 runs 16 residues. Germline V gives CDR1 SGHRS, CDR2 YFSETQ. Trimming removed 4 bases from V and 5 bases from J, with 19 bases in between. The DNA of the CDR3 is TGCGCCAGCAGCCCTGTGTACCGGGCCAAGAACAATGAGCAGTTCTTC. Protein product: CASSPVYRAKNNEQFF.